This entry lists 16 T cell receptor beta chains sequenced from one sample in a study of cytomegalovirus exposure and HLA in healthy donors. The PCR contained 60 Vbeta and 13 Jbeta primers. Data came from immunoSEQ multiplex PCR; TCRdb stores just in-frame clones and leaves some out. The profile shows some 150,000 clones, 60% to 80% of them singletons. The sequencing input was PBMCs. These receptors were obtained from a man aged 18 to 30 in good health and CMV-seropositive.

The chain has TRBV7-9 and TRBJ1-3; no reliable D call. Germline CDR1 reads SEHNR; CDR2 reads FQNEAQ (reference sequence). Trimming removed 3 bases at V and 0 bases at J, with 9 bases between. The CDR3 spans 15 residues. The CDR3 DNA reads as TGTGCCAGCAGCTTCTATCCGGTCTCTGGAAACACCATATATTTT. Encoded protein: CASSFYPVSGNTIYF.

J is TRBJ1-5 and V is TRBV19; D is unresolved. Per the germline V gene, CDR1 is LNHDA and CDR2 is SQIVND (reference sequence). The CDR3 is 13 residues long. Trimming shortened V by 0 bases and J by 3 bases, and 3 bases separated the two germline ends. The CDR3 DNA sequence: TGTGCCAGTAGTATAGATAACAATCAGCCCCAGCATTTT. Its protein product is CASSIDNNQPQHF.

The chain combines TRBV5-6 with TRBJ2-1, with TRBD1 matching 10 bases. The germline V gene has CDR1 SGHDT and CDR2 YYEEEE. J gave up 8 bases and V 4 bases, and 6 bases lay outside the gene matches. The CDR3 extends over 14 amino acids. CDR3: CASSGKTGGYEQFF. In DNA form, the CDR3 reads TGTGCCAGCAGCGGGAAGACAGGGGGCTATGAGCAGTTCTTC.

The CDR3 loop is CASSYRHRNYGYTF. DNA of the CDR3: TGTGCCAGCAGTTACCGGCACAGAAACTATGGCTACACCTTC. The rearrangement uses TRBV6-5 and TRBJ1-2; D remains ambiguous. CDR1 and CDR2 (germline): MNHEY, SVGAGI. The CDR3 consists of 14 residues. The germline V and J ends were trimmed by 2 bases and 2 bases, with 9 bases remaining between them.

The rearrangement links TRBV9 to TRBJ2-7, with 14 bases that match TRBD2. The CDR3 runs to 17 residues. V lost 3 bases, J lost 1 base, and 6 bases stayed unmatched. The germline V gene encodes CDR1 SGDLS and CDR2 YYNGEE. This CDR3 reads CASSDGLAGGPSYEQYF. The CDR3 nucleotides read TGTGCCAGCAGCGACGGACTAGCGGGGGGACCATCCTACGAGCAGTACTTC.

This clone was detected once. The chain combines TRBV25-1 with TRBJ1-4, with TRBD1 identical over 8 bases. The CDR3 totals 16 residues. Losses at the gene ends were 6 bases for V and 4 bases for J; bases not matched to a gene: 10. The germline V gene encodes CDR1 MGHDK and CDR2 SYGVNS. CDR3 loop: CASRVQGAGLNEKLFF. The DNA of the CDR3 is TGTGCCAGCAGGGTTCAGGGGGCCGGCCTTAATGAAAAACTGTTTTTT.

The V and J genes are TRBV18 and TRBJ2-1; 7 positions match TRBD2. The CDR3 has 14 amino acids. The trim removed 4 bases at V and 10 bases at J, leaving 10 bases unmatched. Germline V gives CDR1 KGHSH, CDR2 LQKENI. The CDR3 protein is CASSQGATGGEQFF. CDR3 bases: TGTGCCAGCTCACAAGGGGCGACCGGGGGGGAGCAGTTCTTC.

The chain employs TRBV2 and TRBJ1-5; D possibly corresponds to TRBD1 (5 bases). The V end was cut by 6 bases, the J end by 6 bases, with 9 bases between. CDR1 SNHLY and CDR2 FYNNEI come from the germline V gene. The CDR3 runs to 12 residues. The DNA for the CDR3 is TGTGCCAGCAGCGGACACAGTCAGCCCCAGCATTTT. This gives the protein CASSGHSQPQHF.

The V call is TRBV5-1, the J call TRBJ2-3, with TRBD2 identical over 8 bases. This CDR3 is built from 16 residues. From germline, CDR1 is SGHRS and CDR2 YFSETQ. With 0 bases clipped from V and 1 base from J, the junction kept 4 bases outside the gene matches. Here the CDR3 DNA reads TGCGCCAGCAGCTTGGCCTTTAGCGGGGGCACAGATACGCAGTATTTT. It is translated as CASSLAFSGGTDTQYF.

The rearrangement joins TRBV5-6 to TRBJ2-5, with TRBD1 matching 11 bases. With V trimmed by 4 bases and J by 2 bases, 13 bases remained unmatched. This CDR3 has 18 amino acids. CDR1 is SGHDT, CDR2 YYEEEE, per germline. The CDR3 nucleotides read TGTGCCAGCAGCGTGGGACAGGGGGGTTTTTTGGGGCAAGAGACCCAGTACTTC. Protein sequence: CASSVGQGGFLGQETQYF.

J is TRBJ1-4 and V is TRBV5-1, with 9 bases identical to TRBD1. Germline V gene lookup returns CDR1 SGHRS and CDR2 YFSETQ. The V gene end was trimmed by 3 bases and the J gene end by 5 bases; junction bases not matched to a gene: 8. This CDR3 contains 16 residues. This CDR3 is CASSSIHTGGNEKLFF. The CDR3 coding sequence is TGCGCCAGCAGCTCCATACATACAGGGGGCAATGAAAAACTGTTTTTT.

V and J are TRBV7-9 and TRBJ2-1, with 8 bases that match TRBD2. This CDR3 spans 17 amino acids. V trimming: 5 bases; J trimming: 7 bases; junction bases outside the gene matches: 16. CDR1 SEHNR and CDR2 FQNEAQ come from the germline V gene (reference sequence). The CDR3 reads CASSTYKSGSRPNEQFF. CDR3 bases: TGTGCCAGCAGCACTTACAAAAGCGGGAGCAGACCGAATGAGCAGTTCTTC.

This clone was counted once. This sequence joins TRBV25-1 and TRBJ1-1; D ambiguous. Trimming cost V 6 bases and J 1 base, with 9 bases left between them. This CDR3 spans 13 amino acids. The germline V gene encodes CDR1 MGHDK and CDR2 SYGVNS. The DNA of the CDR3 is TGTGCCAGCAGGTCGTGGGCGAACACTGAAGCTTTCTTT. Protein: CASRSWANTEAFF.

This clone occurred a few times. The V gene is TRBV5-1, the J gene TRBJ1-1, with D unresolved. In germline, CDR1 is SGHRS, CDR2 YFSETQ. Trimming took 2 bases from V and 1 from J, leaving 6 bases between them. This CDR3 is built from 13 residues. CDR3 DNA: TGCGCCAGCAGCTTTCGGGAGAACACTGAAGCTTTCTTT. Its translation: CASSFRENTEAFF. Full variable domain (missing parts from reference TRBV5-1 and TRBJ1-1): KAGVTQTPRYLIKTRGQQVTLSCSPISGHRSVSWYQQTPGQGLQFLFEYFSETQRNKGNFPGRFSGRQFSNSRSEMNVSTLELGDSALYLCASSFRENTEAFFGQGTRLTVV.

The V gene is TRBV11-2, the J gene TRBJ2-7; no clear D gene. V was pared by 5 bases and J by 0 bases, with 14 bases between. The CDR3 spans 15 residues. Germline assignment: CDR1 SGHAT and CDR2 FQNNGV. The CDR3 nucleotides are TGTGCCAGCAGCCCCATGGCAGCGACCTCCTACGAGCAGTACTTC. It specifies CASSPMAATSYEQYF.

This chain connects TRBV7-2 to TRBJ2-4; possibly TRBD2 for D (5 bases). Germline CDR1 SGHTA, CDR2 FQGNSA. The CDR3 is made up of 11 amino acids. The V gene lost 3 bases and the J gene lost 12 bases, with 9 bases spanning the gap. CDR3 protein: CASSFGGSQYF. CDR3 bases: TGTGCCAGCAGCTTCGGAGGCAGTCAGTACTTC.